Each of the 25 T cell receptor beta chains below was sequenced from the same sample in a study of cytomegalovirus exposure and HLA in healthy donors. Primers included in the PCR were 60 Vbeta and 13 Jbeta primers. Assay used: immunoSEQ multiplex PCR; TCRdb lists only in-frame clones, some missing. Among 100,000 to 150,000 clones listed, approximately 80% were seen once. Sequences were obtained from PBMCs. All receptors derive from a woman aged 40 to 50 in good health and CMV-seronegative.

The V gene is TRBV30, the J gene TRBJ1-1; D might be TRBD1 (5 bases). Germline lookup yields CDR1 GTSNPN and CDR2 SVGIG (reference sequence). Trimming shortened V by 2 bases and J by 3 bases, and 10 bases separated the two germline ends. The CDR3 is 13 residues long. The CDR3 DNA sequence: TGTGCCTGGAGTAACGGGGGTTACACTGAAGCTTTCTTT. The encoded protein is CAWSNGGYTEAFF.

This rearrangement joins TRBV28 to TRBJ2-2, with 8 nucleotides matching TRBD2. V trimming: 6 bases; J trimming: 1 base; junction bases outside the gene matches: 4. The germline V gene has CDR1 MDHEN and CDR2 SYDVKM. The CDR3 is made up of 15 amino acids. The CDR3 loop is CASSPGGGNTGELFF. CDR3 coding DNA: TGTGCCAGCAGCCCCGGGGGGGGGAACACCGGGGAGCTGTTTTTT.

The CDR3 loop reads CASKGPVTYGYTF. The CDR3 nucleotides are TGTGCCAGCAAGGGGCCGGTAACCTATGGCTACACCTTC. The chain recombines TRBV27 with TRBJ1-2; a weak D match, TRBD1 (5 bases). The germline V gene encodes CDR1 MNHEY and CDR2 SMNVEV (reference sequence). This CDR3 contains 13 residues. V dropped 7 bases and J dropped 4 bases, with 13 bases sitting between them.

This clone was seen only a few times. V usage is TRBV29-1 and J usage is TRBJ1-2, with 7 bases lining up with TRBD1. The CDR3 is made up of 12 amino acids. J lost 4 bases, V lost 7 bases, and 6 bases had no gene match. Germline CDR1 is SQVTM and CDR2 is ANQGSEA. The CDR3 region has the DNA TGCAGCGCCCCGGACAGGCTCTATGGCTACACCTTC. This translates into CSAPDRLYGYTF.

This rearrangement joins TRBV14 to TRBJ1-5; D might be TRBD1 (5 bases). With 1 base removed from V and 2 bases from J, the gap between germline ends came to 9 bases. The CDR3 contains 15 residues. CDR1 and CDR2 (germline): SGHDN, FVKESK. The CDR3 region is CASSQAGRGNQPQHF. The DNA for the CDR3 is TGTGCCAGCAGCCAAGCAGGCAGGGGCAATCAGCCCCAGCATTTT.

This chain connects TRBV10-3 to TRBJ2-2; 8 positions match TRBD1. Trimming removed 6 bases from V and 0 bases from J; junction bases left unmatched: 15. This CDR3 contains 19 residues. CDR1 ENHRY and CDR2 SYGVKD come from the germline V gene. For the CDR3, the DNA is TGTGCCATCAGCCTAAAACGAGGACAGGGTGGGACGAACACCGGGGAGCTGTTTTTT. Translation gives CAISLKRGQGGTNTGELFF.

The chain carries TRBV27 and TRBJ1-6; 8 nucleotides match TRBD1. CDR3 size: 16 residues. The junction had 9 bases not matched to a gene; V was cut back by 5 bases and J by 6 bases. The germline V gene has CDR1 MNHEY and CDR2 SMNVEV (reference sequence). Here the CDR3 reads CASSPWTGNFNSPLHF. The CDR3 bases are TGTGCCAGCAGTCCCTGGACAGGGAACTTTAATTCACCCCTCCACTTT.

The sample holds a few counts of this clone. The gene calls are TRBV5-4 and TRBJ1-3, with D unclear. Trimming pared 0 bases from V and 0 bases from J, leaving 10 bases between. Germline V gene lookup returns CDR1 SGHNT and CDR2 YYREEE (reference sequence). The CDR3 sequence is 16 residues long. The CDR3 nucleotides are TGTGCCAGCAGCTTGGGGCAGGAACCCTCTGGAAACACCATATATTTT. As protein: CASSLGQEPSGNTIYF.

This rearrangement joins TRBV14 to TRBJ1-4; the D gene is possibly TRBD1 (6 bases). Germline lookup yields CDR1 SGHDN and CDR2 FVKESK. This CDR3 is built from 13 residues. Trimming shortened V by 5 bases and J by 8 bases, and 12 bases separated the two germline ends. CDR3 DNA sequence: TGTGCCAGCAGCAAGGGGGAGTACGAAAAACTGTTTTTT. Its translation: CASSKGEYEKLFF.

The J gene is TRBJ2-1, the V gene TRBV10-3; 8 nucleotides align to TRBD2. The CDR3 contains 14 residues. Germline assignment: CDR1 ENHRY and CDR2 SYGVKD. V was pared by 0 bases and J by 5 bases, with 0 bases of the junction left unmatched. For the CDR3, the DNA is TGTGCCATCAGTGAGTCGGGACTAGACAATGAGCAGTTCTTC. It codes for CAISESGLDNEQFF.

The chain joins TRBV18 to TRBJ2-7, with 9 nucleotides matching TRBD2. Germline V gene lookup returns CDR1 KGHSH and CDR2 LQKENI. The CDR3 runs to 14 residues. V was clipped by 1 base and J by 4 bases; unmatched bases: 2. The CDR3 sequence is CASSPLAGEYEQYF. In nucleotides, the CDR3 is TGTGCCAGCTCACCACTAGCGGGAGAATACGAGCAGTACTTC. Based on the CDR3 plus reference TRBV18 and TRBJ2-7, the full variable domain is NAGVMQNPRHLVRRRGQEARLRCSPMKGHSHVYWYRQLPEEGLKFMVYLQKENIIDESGMPKERFSAEFPKEGPSILRIQQVVRGDSAAYFCASSPLAGEYEQYFGPGTRLTVT.

V and J are TRBV9 and TRBJ2-5, with TRBD1 identical over 8 bases. Germline assignment: CDR1 SGDLS and CDR2 YYNGEE. V shed 3 bases, J shed 5 bases, and the junction held 9 bases outside the gene matches. This CDR3 spans 15 amino acids. Here the CDR3 reads CASSGRGRRDETQYF. The CDR3 bases are TGTGCCAGCAGCGGCAGGGGGCGCCGTGATGAGACCCAGTACTTC.

The chain employs TRBV7-9 and TRBJ2-1; weak D call: TRBD2 (5 bases). V was trimmed by 6 bases and J by 9 bases, leaving 18 bases between them. The CDR3 is 14 residues long. Germline values: CDR1 SEHNR, CDR2 FQNEAQ (reference sequence). The CDR3 here is CASSFGLGESEQFF. The CDR3 nucleotides are TGTGCCAGCAGTTTCGGACTGGGAGAAAGTGAGCAGTTCTTC.

V is TRBV11-2 and J is TRBJ2-5; weak D call: TRBD1 (5 bases). Trimming cost V 5 bases and J 1 base, with 8 bases left between them. Germline V gene lookup returns CDR1 SGHAT and CDR2 FQNNGV. The CDR3 consists of 13 residues. The CDR3 DNA is TGTGCCAGCAGCCGGACACCCCAAGAGACCCAGTACTTC. This sequence encodes CASSRTPQETQYF.

The chain is built from TRBV6-4 and TRBJ1-1, with a weak D call TRBD1 (6 bases). The CDR3 is 15 residues long. Germline CDR1 reads MRHNA; CDR2 reads SNTAGT. V was clipped by 6 bases and J by 3 bases, with 17 bases between them. CDR3 DNA sequence: TGTGCCAGCAGAGGGCAGGGGAGATCGGACACTGAAGCTTTCTTT. The encoded protein is CASRGQGRSDTEAFF.

This clone was found once. The chain has TRBV19 and TRBJ1-2; no clear D. CDR3 length equals 14 residues. Germline lookup yields CDR1 LNHDA and CDR2 SQIVND (reference sequence). V was cut by 4 bases and J by 2 bases, with 11 bases left in between. The CDR3 nucleotides read TGTGCCAGTAGTACTCCCCACGGGAACTATGGCTACACCTTC. Translated, it gives CASSTPHGNYGYTF.

This rearrangement joins TRBV15 to TRBJ1-1, with D tentatively TRBD1 (5 bases). Germline V gene lookup returns CDR1 LNHNV and CDR2 YYDKDF (reference sequence). V was cut by 5 bases and J by 3 bases, with 10 bases left in between. This CDR3 region has 13 residues. The CDR3 sequence is CATSPDRYTEAFF. The CDR3 coding sequence is TGTGCCACCAGCCCCGACAGATACACTGAAGCTTTCTTT.

The chain employs TRBV11-3 and TRBJ2-1; a possible D gene is TRBD2 (6 bases). CDR1 is SGHNT, CDR2 YENEEA, per germline. V was cut by 5 bases and J by 7 bases, with 18 bases left in between. The CDR3 runs to 15 residues. CDR3 amino acids: CASSGPGRERNEQFF. In nucleotides, the CDR3 is TGTGCCAGCAGCGGGCCGGGGCGGGAACGTAATGAGCAGTTCTTC.

The chain links TRBV30 to TRBJ1-4; no clear D gene. CDR3 size: 14 residues. Germline assignment: CDR1 GTSNPN and CDR2 SVGIG (reference sequence). Trimming took off 0 bases at V and 7 bases at J, with 12 bases between the two ends. CDR3 bases: TGTGCCTGGAGTGTAGCCGGCAGCGGTGAAAAACTGTTTTTT. Its protein product is CAWSVAGSGEKLFF.

J is TRBJ1-5 and V is TRBV4-1, with no clear D. Trimming shortened V by 0 bases and J by 0 bases, and 6 bases separated the two germline ends. The CDR3 consists of 15 residues. CDR1 and CDR2 (germline): MGHRA, YSYEKL. CDR3 in amino acids: CASSQDRNSNQPQHF. As DNA, the CDR3 is TGCGCCAGCAGCCAAGACAGAAATAGCAATCAGCCCCAGCATTTT.

The chain is built from TRBV11-2 and TRBJ2-1; TRBD2 is a possible D gene (6 bases). CDR3 length: 17 amino acids. V was cut by 3 bases and J by 6 bases, with 21 bases left in between. Germline CDR1 SGHAT, CDR2 FQNNGV. The CDR3 nucleotides are TGTGCCAGCAGCTTCCAACCCGGGGCGGGATCCCTCAATGAGCAGTTCTTC. It encodes CASSFQPGAGSLNEQFF.

CDR3 DNA: TGCGCCAGCAGCCAAGATCAGGGGACGGCAGGGGTGGATACGCAGTATTTT. Encoded protein: CASSQDQGTAGVDTQYF. J is TRBJ2-3 and V is TRBV4-1, with a weak D call TRBD1 (6 bases). Deletions cut 0 bases from V and 6 bases from J, with 19 bases between. This CDR3 is built from 17 residues. Per the germline V gene, CDR1 is MGHRA and CDR2 is YSYEKL.

This clone has more than one count but fewer than ten. The DNA for the CDR3 is TGTGCCAGCAGCCACGGTCGCCTGGCTAGCGGGAGAACAGATACGCAGTATTTT. This codes for CASSHGRLASGRTDTQYF. This sequence joins TRBV14 and TRBJ2-3; 10 bases fit TRBD2. This CDR3 spans 18 amino acids. V shed 3 bases, J shed 3 bases, and the junction held 12 bases outside the gene matches. Germline CDR1 reads SGHDN; CDR2 reads FVKESK.

The chain links TRBV6-5 to TRBJ1-4, with a tentative D call TRBD1 (5 bases). With 0 bases removed from V and 8 bases from J, the gap between germline ends came to 13 bases. This CDR3 contains 15 residues. CDR1 and CDR2 (germline): MNHEY, SVGAGI. CDR3 in DNA: TGTGCCAGCAGTTACTCAGGGGCCAAGTGGGAAAAACTGTTTTTT. As protein: CASSYSGAKWEKLFF.

Comment on this clone: The junction differs from germline at one of its ends, possibly a read error. The V and J genes are TRBV30 and TRBJ2-1, with a tentative D call TRBD2 (5 bases). Germline V gene lookup returns CDR1 GTSNPN and CDR2 SVGIG (reference sequence). The CDR3 totals 13 residues. The CDR3 region is CAWSLGIHNEQFF. The DNA for the CDR3 is TGTGCTTGGAGTCTCGGGATTCACAATGAGCAGTTCTTC.